Listed here are 12 T cell receptor beta chains from one sample, sequenced in a study of Graves' ophthalmopathy and Graves' hyperthyroidism. The sequenced template was RNA, covering the TCR beta CDR3 region. A first-round RT-PCR used HTBI primers, followed by a second-round multiplex PCR. TCRdb re-analysed the multiplex PCR reads in MiXCR, keeping a single row per CDR3 protein. The table has about 1.2 million distinct CDR3 sequences, less than 45% seen once; the top ten hold 11%. The specimen was peripheral blood or thyroid tissue (not recorded which). The receptors come from an adult man with Graves' hyperthyroidism.

This clonotype was recorded many times. The chain uses TRBV11-2 and TRBJ1-1; TRBD1 is a possible D gene (6 bases). The length of the CDR3 is 13 residues. Germline CDR1 reads SGHAT; CDR2 reads FQNNGV. V dropped 6 bases and J dropped 6 bases, with 14 bases sitting between them. The CDR3 spells CASRRNTGPEAFF. The CDR3 DNA sequence: TGTGCCAGCAGACGGAATACAGGGCCTGAAGCTTTCTTT. The full variable domain, with the rest looked up from reference TRBV11-2 and TRBJ1-1, is EAGVAQSPRYKIIEKRQSVAFWCNPISGHATLYWYQQILGQGPKLLIQFQNNGVVDDSQLPKDRFSAERLKGVDSTLKIQPAKLEDSAVYLCASRRNTGPEAFFGQGTRLTVV.

This clonotype was seen only a few times. The J gene is TRBJ1-5, the V gene TRBV2; no clear D gene. V gave up 1 base and J gave up 2 bases, with 9 bases separating them. Germline V lookup: CDR1 SNHLY, CDR2 FYNNEI. CDR3 length equals 15 residues. CDR3 DNA: TGTGCCAGCAGTGAAGTGTCCAGCGGCAATCAGCCCCAGCATTTT. It codes for CASSEVSSGNQPQHF.

In this sample, this clonotype turned up a few times. The chain couples TRBV20-1 to TRBJ1-3; perhaps TRBD1 as D (6 bases). V lost 0 bases to trimming and J lost 7 bases, with 19 bases between them. The germline CDR1 and CDR2 sequences are DFQATT and SNEGSKA (reference sequence). This CDR3 contains 16 residues. CDR3 sequence reads: CSARDITGNMGNTIYF. The CDR3 nucleotides are TGCAGTGCTAGAGATATCACAGGGAACATGGGCAACACCATATATTTT.

The rearrangement uses TRBV11-2 and TRBJ2-7; 8 bases align to TRBD2. With the DNA end fitting TRBJ2-1 better, the J assignment may be wrong. The CDR3 has 15 amino acids. CDR1 is SGHAT and CDR2 is FQNNGV in the germline V gene. CDR3 residues: CASSLGLAGAHEQFF. The CDR3 nucleotides are TGTGCCAGCAGCTTAGGGCTAGCGGGTGCCCATGAGCAGTTCTTC.

This clonotype was picked up many times. This rearrangement joins TRBV5-1 to TRBJ1-1; D is undetermined. Trimming took off 6 bases at V and 4 bases at J, with 16 bases between the two ends. There are 14 residues in the CDR3. Germline V gives CDR1 SGHRS, CDR2 YFSETQ. CDR3 coding DNA: TGCGCCAGCACCACCATACCCGATAGCACTGAAGCTTTCTTT. This codes for CASTTIPDSTEAFF. Full variable domain (outside the CDR3, taken from reference TRBV5-1 and TRBJ1-1): KAGVTQTPRYLIKTRGQQVTLSCSPISGHRSVSWYQQTPGQGLQFLFEYFSETQRNKGNFPGRFSGRQFSNSRSEMNVSTLELGDSALYLCASTTIPDSTEAFFGQGTRLTVV.

This clonotype was picked up many times. This chain joins TRBV2 and TRBJ1-2; D is perhaps TRBD1 (6 bases). Germline CDR1 and CDR2: SNHLY and FYNNEI. The CDR3 sequence is 13 residues long. Trimming shortened V by 8 bases and J by 7 bases, and 17 bases separated the two germline ends. The CDR3 bases are TGTGCCAGCGGTACAGGGCGGGTTTTTGGCTACACCTTC. This encodes CASGTGRVFGYTF.

The rearrangement joins TRBV29-1 to TRBJ1-1; D is perhaps TRBD1 (5 bases). Germline assignment: CDR1 SQVTM and CDR2 ANQGSEA. The CDR3 covers 12 residues. Trimming stripped 2 bases from V and 6 bases from J, with 10 bases between. The CDR3 sequence: CSVERQGPEAFF. The CDR3 DNA is TGCAGCGTTGAAAGGCAGGGCCCTGAAGCTTTCTTT.

The chain joins TRBV7-2 to TRBJ2-5; TRBD1 matches 7 bases. Trimming at V came to 3 bases and at J to 5 bases, leaving 9 bases not matched to a gene. Germline loops: CDR1 SGHTA, CDR2 FQGNSA. CDR3 length: 15 amino acids. In nucleotides, the CDR3 is TGTGCCAGCAGCTTTACGACAGGGTTTTCGGAGACCCAGTACTTC. Residues: CASSFTTGFSETQYF.

The chain joins TRBV5-1 to TRBJ2-2, with D perhaps matching TRBD1 (5 bases). The CDR3 runs to 16 residues. The germline CDR1 and CDR2 sequences are SGHRS and YFSETQ. Trimming took 0 bases from V and 2 from J, leaving 11 bases between them. The CDR3 sequence: CASSLDRTPNTGELFF. The CDR3 DNA reads TGCGCCAGCAGCTTGGACAGGACACCAAACACCGGGGAGCTGTTTTTT.

J is TRBJ1-2 and V is TRBV6-5; D might be TRBD1 (5 bases). The CDR3 is 15 residues long. The V gene lost 5 bases and the J gene lost 5 bases, with 18 bases spanning the gap. The germline CDR1 and CDR2 sequences are MNHEY and SVGAGI. The DNA of the CDR3 is TGTGCCAGCAGTCAGACAGCTACTGACCTATATGGCTACACCTTC. Protein sequence: CASSQTATDLYGYTF.

This clonotype was detected many times. The V call is TRBV29-1, the J call TRBJ2-7; 7 nucleotides align to TRBD1. The germline V gene has CDR1 SQVTM and CDR2 ANQGSEA. The length of the CDR3 is 11 residues. With V trimmed by 5 bases and J by 3 bases, 1 base remained unmatched. The DNA of the CDR3 is TGCAGCGTTTACAGGGGCTACGAGCAGTACTTC. It yields the protein CSVYRGYEQYF.

Comment on this clonotype: Without the conserved terminal phenylalanine or tryptophan, this CDR3 likely stems from a read error. The chain carries TRBV28 and TRBJ1-3, with a weak D call TRBD1 (5 bases). The germline V and J ends were trimmed by 1 base and 9 bases, with 16 bases remaining between them. The CDR3 spans 15 residues. Germline CDR1 and CDR2: MDHEN and SYDVKM. The CDR3 region is CASSLSSGSLSTIYC. CDR3 in DNA: TGTGCCAGCAGTTTATCGTCAGGGAGTCTCAGCACCATATATTGT.